This TCR beta chain was documented in a study of blood T cell repertoires in COVID-19. Study at large: COVID-19 samples from acute and convalescent phases originated in the United States, Italy and Spain. Nucleic acid was either cDNA or gDNA, and it came from T cells, B-cell-depleted T cells, or PBMCs.

This clone was seen once. The CDR3 covers 16 residues. Trimming removed 3 bases from V and 1 base from J, with 13 bases in between. The germline V gene has CDR1 MDHEN and CDR2 SYDVKM. Using immunoSEQ multiplex PCR, the repertoire was profiled, and TCRdb retains in-frame clones only, with some absent. The sample lists approximately 10,000 clones, roughly 81% occurring once. The sample was peripheral blood. This sequence joins TRBV28 and TRBJ2-1; D may be TRBD2 (6 bases). The sequence was obtained from a man between 60 and 70 years old with active COVID-19. As DNA, the CDR3 is TGTGCCAGCAGTTTGACTCTAGCGTCGTCCTACAATGAGCAGTTCTTC. It translates to CASSLTLASSYNEQFF.